The rows below give T cell receptor beta chains drawn from one sample of a study of OX40 agonist ivuxolimab in advanced cancers. The method was immunoSEQ multiplex PCR; TCRdb's version includes in-frame clones alone and lacks a portion of them. The sample has more than 45,000 clones, around 90% seen once. The source was CD4+ or CD8+ T cells sorted from blood, collected in a trial of the OX40 agonist ivuxolimab. These receptors all come from an adult with an advanced solid tumor such as melanoma, head and neck, liver or kidney cancer. CDR3s include the opening cysteine and the closing phenylalanine or tryptophan. The D gene is left open where the match is weak. Clone sizes are given selectively: once, few, many, or a class where the clone is expanded.

J	V	size	D	CDR3	DNA
TRBJ1-5	TRBV2	.	TRBD1	CASSEKVGQPNQPQHF	TGTGCCAGCAGCGAGAAGGTGGGACAGCCCAATCAGCCCCAGCATTTT
TRBJ2-2	TRBV10-3	.	.	CAISESSVTNTGELFF	TGTGCCATCAGTGAGTCGTCGGTGACCAACACCGGGGAGCTGTTTTTT
TRBJ2-7	TRBV11-2	.	.	CASSITGYEQYF	TGTGCCAGCAGCATTACAGGCTACGAGCAGTACTTC
TRBJ2-5	TRBV5-4	.	.	CASSLKETQYF	TGTGCCAGCAGCTTAAAAGAGACCCAGTACTTC
TRBJ2-2	TRBV7-2	.	.	CASSRGPAGGKTGELFF	TGTGCCAGCAGCCGGGGGCCGGCAGGGGGAAAAACCGGGGAGCTGTTTTTT
TRBJ2-7	TRBV5-1	.	.	CASSLGQFYEQYF	TGCGCCAGCAGCTTGGGACAGTTCTACGAGCAGTACTTC
TRBJ2-7	TRBV18	.	.	CASSPPADSYEQYF	TGTGCCAGCTCACCACCGGCAGACTCCTACGAGCAGTACTTC
TRBJ2-2	TRBV28	.	.	CASSFKEVNRELFF	TGTGCCAGCAGTTTTAAAGAAGTTAACCGGGAGCTGTTTTTT
TRBJ2-1	TRBV28	.	TRBD2	CASSLPSYGRAAYNEQFF	TGTGCCAGCAGTTTACCTTCGTACGGGAGGGCCGCGTACAATGAGCAGTTCTTC
TRBJ1-2	TRBV6-5	once	.	CASSYGSGDGYTF	TGTGCCAGCAGTTATGGCTCCGGGGATGGCTACACCTTC
TRBJ1-1	TRBV2	.	.	CASSEIQNTEAFF	TGTGCCAGCAGTGAAATCCAAAACACTGAAGCTTTCTTT
TRBJ2-2	TRBV27	.	.	CASMGAGSGTGELFF	TGTGCCAGCATGGGAGCAGGAAGCGGGACCGGGGAGCTGTTTTTT
TRBJ2-1	TRBV6-6	once	TRBD2	CASSYSRRENNEQFF	TGTGCCAGCAGTTACTCTCGGCGGGAGAACAATGAGCAGTTCTTC
TRBJ1-1	TRBV30	.	.	CAWGRTEAFF	TGTGCCTGGGGACGGACTGAAGCTTTCTTT
TRBJ1-5	TRBV5-6	.	.	CASSFGVGGVRPQHF	TGTGCCAGCAGCTTTGGGGTCGGAGGGGTGAGGCCCCAGCATTTT
TRBJ1-2	TRBV30	.	.	CAWTPSGYGYTF	TGTGCCTGGACCCCCTCGGGCTATGGCTACACCTTC
TRBJ2-3	TRBV25-1	.	TRBD2	CASSSTSGVADTQYF	TGTGCCAGCAGTTCGACTAGCGGGGTCGCAGATACGCAGTATTTT
TRBJ2-7	TRBV6-1	.	TRBD2	CASIARLAGVNEQYF	TGTGCCAGCATAGCCCGACTAGCGGGAGTTAACGAGCAGTACTTC
TRBJ2-7	TRBV7-2	.	.	CASSPHVYEQYF	TGTGCCAGCAGCCCACACGTTTACGAGCAGTACTTC
TRBJ2-2	TRBV30	.	TRBD2	CAWSGREAGTGELFF	TGTGCCTGGAGCGGGCGGGAGGCGGGGACCGGGGAGCTGTTTTTT
TRBJ1-5	TRBV2	.	.	CASSVTGDSNQPQHF	TGTGCCAGCAGTGTAACCGGGGATAGCAATCAGCCCCAGCATTTT
TRBJ2-5	TRBV2	.	.	CASTNQETQYF	TGTGCCAGCACTAACCAAGAGACCCAGTACTTC
TRBJ1-1	TRBV2	.	.	CASSTEGNTEAFF	TGTGCCAGCAGTACAGAGGGGAACACTGAAGCTTTCTTT
TRBJ2-1	TRBV6-6	.	TRBD1	CASSYRTGDNNEQFF	TGTGCCAGCAGTTACAGGACAGGGGATAACAATGAGCAGTTCTTC
TRBJ1-4	TRBV30	.	.	CAWTSGEGYEKLFF	TGTGCCTGGACCTCAGGGGAAGGGTATGAAAAACTGTTTTTT
TRBJ2-1	TRBV19	.	TRBD2	CASSTGGSYNEQFF	TGTGCCAGTAGTACGGGGGGGTCCTACAATGAGCAGTTCTTC
TRBJ2-2	TRBV11-2	.	TRBD1	CASSPIRGRGTGELFF	TGTGCCAGCAGTCCGATCCGGGGCAGGGGGACCGGGGAGCTGTTTTTT
TRBJ2-6	TRBV6-5	.	.	CASKQTGANVLTF	TGTGCCAGCAAACAAACTGGGGCCAACGTCCTGACTTTC
TRBJ2-1	TRBV7-3	once	.	CASTSGRYNEQFF	TGTGCCAGCACTTCCGGGCGATACAATGAGCAGTTCTTC
TRBJ2-5	TRBV28	.	TRBD2	CASSPGTSGETQYF	TGTGCCAGCAGCCCCGGGACTAGCGGGGAGACCCAGTACTTC
TRBJ2-1	TRBV5-1	.	.	CASSLEVGSSYNEQFF	TGCGCCAGCAGCTTGGAAGTGGGGAGCTCCTACAATGAGCAGTTCTTC